A selection of T cell receptor beta chains follows, all from one sample in a study of blood T cell repertoires in COVID-19. The assay was immunoSEQ multiplex PCR, and TCRdb's table has in-frame clones only and misses some. The table records over 250,000 clones, around 80% of them present only once. Material: PBMCs or T cells enriched from blood (not recorded which). All receptors derive from a man between 40 and 49 years old who had been exposed to COVID-19. CDR3s include the opening cysteine and the closing phenylalanine or tryptophan. Fields, in order: V gene, J gene, CDR3 protein.

v_gene: TRBV19
j_gene: TRBJ2-7
CDR3aa: CASSLWEGYEQYF

v_gene: TRBV6-4
j_gene: TRBJ2-3
CDR3aa: CASSDSIQGTQYF

v_gene: TRBV4-1
j_gene: TRBJ1-4
CDR3aa: CASSYWVQGWEKLFF

v_gene: TRBV28
j_gene: TRBJ1-6
CDR3aa: CASVPSSYNSPLHF

v_gene: TRBV2
j_gene: TRBJ2-1
CDR3aa: CASNGLAGEGNEQFF

v_gene: TRBV6-5
j_gene: TRBJ1-1
CDR3aa: CASSTTGTPNTEAFF

v_gene: TRBV6-9
j_gene: TRBJ1-5
CDR3aa: CASSYFPGGENQPQHF

v_gene: TRBV9
j_gene: TRBJ1-2
CDR3aa: CASSAIQGVYGYTF

v_gene: TRBV12-3/TRBV12-4
j_gene: TRBJ2-2
CDR3aa: CASSPKRTGELFF

v_gene: TRBV11-3
j_gene: TRBJ2-5
CDR3aa: CASSSRKYRGPGQETQYF

v_gene: TRBV5-8
j_gene: TRBJ2-6
CDR3aa: CASSLVGAGANVLTF

v_gene: TRBV5-6
j_gene: TRBJ1-5
CDR3aa: CASSRLGQPSNQPQHF

v_gene: TRBV5-4
j_gene: TRBJ2-5
CDR3aa: CASSGRGGGQETQYF

v_gene: TRBV19
j_gene: TRBJ1-5
CDR3aa: CASSNREQTQPQHF

v_gene: TRBV7-7
j_gene: TRBJ2-2
CDR3aa: CASSSELSTTGELFF

v_gene: TRBV7-7
j_gene: TRBJ2-5
CDR3aa: CASSRDRGGETQYF

v_gene: TRBV6-5
j_gene: TRBJ2-1
CDR3aa: CASSSPGLAGRGQFF

v_gene: TRBV7-2
j_gene: TRBJ2-6
CDR3aa: CASSSHSGANVLTF

v_gene: TRBV4-1
j_gene: TRBJ2-3
CDR3aa: CASRGQGSDTQYF

v_gene: TRBV7-6
j_gene: TRBJ2-3
CDR3aa: CASSPLAGGPGDTQYF

v_gene: TRBV14
j_gene: TRBJ1-4
CDR3aa: CASSHRQLLGSIVGKLFF

v_gene: TRBV19
j_gene: TRBJ2-3
CDR3aa: CASAVGSGTLADTQYF

v_gene: TRBV9
j_gene: TRBJ2-5
CDR3aa: CASSVVAGGVRETQYF

v_gene: TRBV30
j_gene: TRBJ2-7
CDR3aa: CAWSVPGLAGGRTYEQYF

v_gene: TRBV27
j_gene: TRBJ1-1
CDR3aa: CASSSLGTGGTEAFF

v_gene: TRBV24-1
j_gene: TRBJ2-3
CDR3aa: CATSDLGGIPRSTDTQYF

v_gene: TRBV5-6
j_gene: TRBJ1-5
CDR3aa: CASSPSGGGQPQHF

v_gene: TRBV2
j_gene: TRBJ1-5
CDR3aa: CASSVSGAHQPQHF

v_gene: TRBV5-1
j_gene: TRBJ2-7
CDR3aa: CASSAGLAGKAYVEQYF

v_gene: TRBV20-1
j_gene: TRBJ2-1
CDR3aa: CSASSGGADNEQFF

v_gene: TRBV7-4
j_gene: TRBJ2-5
CDR3aa: CASSLDLAGLQETQYF

v_gene: TRBV9
j_gene: TRBJ2-7
CDR3aa: CASSVAPTESYEQYF

v_gene: TRBV7-9
j_gene: TRBJ1-1
CDR3aa: CASSPPLGGVNTEAFF

v_gene: TRBV27
j_gene: TRBJ2-1
CDR3aa: CASSPDRPLREENNEQFF

v_gene: TRBV9
j_gene: TRBJ1-1
CDR3aa: CASSVDRNTEAFF

v_gene: TRBV7-9
j_gene: TRBJ2-1
CDR3aa: CASRRSAGNEQFF

v_gene: TRBV5-1
j_gene: TRBJ2-3
CDR3aa: CASSLRGLGTDTQYF

v_gene: TRBV9
j_gene: TRBJ2-1
CDR3aa: CASSGGLAEYNEQFF

v_gene: TRBV9
j_gene: TRBJ2-1
CDR3aa: CASSVLTSGRYNEQFF

v_gene: TRBV5-4
j_gene: TRBJ2-3
CDR3aa: CASSLGPGQGTDTQYF

v_gene: TRBV18
j_gene: TRBJ1-1
CDR3aa: CASSPSLNTEAFF

v_gene: TRBV12-5
j_gene: TRBJ1-2
CDR3aa: CASGFPGGGYTF

v_gene: TRBV4-2
j_gene: TRBJ2-5
CDR3aa: CASSQVSGKETQYF

v_gene: TRBV3-1/TRBV3-2
j_gene: TRBJ2-1
CDR3aa: CASSQDLGGGLDEQFF

v_gene: TRBV4-2
j_gene: TRBJ1-5
CDR3aa: CASSRERGNQPQHF

v_gene: TRBV15
j_gene: TRBJ2-1
CDR3aa: CATSVGRRSYNEQFF